These 17 T cell receptor beta chains originate from one sample sequenced in a study of regulatory T cells in long-lasting Graves disease. Time point: newly diagnosed GD, antithyroid drugs for less than 3 months. PBMC-extracted RNA yielded the TCR library. Sequencing libraries for TCR beta were prepared with iRepertoire HTBI primers and Arm-PCR of CDR3 regions. MiXCR was run by TCRdb on the multiplex PCR reads, yielding one entry per CDR3 protein. The repertoire holds over 500,000 distinct CDR3 sequences, roughly 15% seen once, with around 19% in the top ten. These data are also associated with another study on T cells in Graves' hyperthyroidism and ophthalmopathy.

The starting material was peripheral blood mononuclear cells (PBMCs), obtained at new diagnosis, from a patient treated with antithyroid drugs. The receptors stem from a woman younger than 45 with Graves disease.

There are many counts of this clonotype. This chain connects TRBV6-1 to TRBJ2-1; D uncertain. Germline-derived CDR1 and CDR2 are MNHNS and SASEGT. The CDR3 length is 14 residues. V gave up 4 bases and J gave up 7 bases, with 14 bases separating them. The CDR3 here is CASSAGWSRNEQFF. The DNA for the CDR3 is TGTGCCAGCAGTGCTGGGTGGAGTAGAAATGAGCAGTTCTTC.

The rearrangement joins TRBV6-1 to TRBJ2-7, with D possibly being TRBD2 (7 bases). V was cut by 6 bases and J by 12 bases, with 21 bases left in between. Germline CDR1 and CDR2: MNHNS and SASEGT. This CDR3 has 13 amino acids. The CDR3 spells CASSPFGGGGRYF. The CDR3 bases are TGTGCCAGCAGCCCTTTCGGGGGAGGGGGACGGTACTTC.

This clonotype was detected only a few times. The chain recombines TRBV6-1 with TRBJ1-6; no clear D. This CDR3 region has 16 residues. The germline gives CDR1 MNHNS, CDR2 SASEGT. V gave up 3 bases and J gave up 0 bases, with 9 bases separating them. CDR3 nucleotides: TGTGCCAGCAGTGATATGGGAAGCTCCTATAATTCACCCCTCCACTTT. As protein: CASSDMGSSYNSPLHF.

This sequence joins TRBV6-2 or TRBV6-3 and TRBJ1-1; D not resolved. CDR3 size: 13 residues. Germline V CDR1 and CDR2: MNHEY, SVGEGT. Trimming removed 8 bases at V and 7 bases at J, with 17 bases between. The CDR3 DNA reads as TGTGCCAGCCGACTCCGGAGCTCAAGTGAAGCTTTCTTT. Translated, it gives CASRLRSSSEAFF.

In its sample, this clonotype was seen a few times. The gene calls are TRBV3-1 and TRBJ2-7, with D possibly TRBD2 on 6 matching bases. CDR1 LGHDT and CDR2 YNNKEL come from the germline V gene (reference sequence). V dropped 0 bases and J dropped 4 bases, with 10 bases sitting between them. The CDR3 has 14 residues. CDR3 bases: TGTGCCAGCAGCCAAGATGCTGGAGGGTACGAGCAGTACTTC. Translating it yields CASSQDAGGYEQYF.

There are a few counts of this clonotype. A clone one base away is much larger, so this may be a read error. The CDR3 DNA follows: TGCAGTGCCGAACCGCATCGCACTGAAGCTTTCTTT. Translating it yields CSAEPHRTEAFF. This chain connects TRBV20-1 to TRBJ1-1; D uncertain. CDR1 is DFQATT, CDR2 SNEGSKA, per germline (reference sequence). This CDR3 has 12 amino acids. V dropped 6 bases and J dropped 4 bases, with 12 bases sitting between them.

Ten or more counts support this clonotype. The rearrangement links TRBV7-2 to TRBJ1-2, with 9 bases matching TRBD1. The CDR3 is 14 residues long. V lost 4 bases and J lost 7; bases outside the gene matches: 7. The germline CDR1 and CDR2 sequences are SGHTA and FQGNSA. The DNA for the CDR3 is TGTGCCAGCAGCTGGTCGGGACAGGGACTTGGCTACACCTTC. As protein: CASSWSGQGLGYTF.

There are a few counts of this clonotype. J is TRBJ2-5 and V is TRBV28, with D hard to call. V was cut by 3 bases and J by 0 bases, with 5 bases left in between. The CDR3 extends over 13 amino acids. The V gene's germline CDR1 is MDHEN and CDR2 SYDVKM. The DNA for the CDR3 is TGTGCCAGCAGTTTGGTATACCAAGAGACCCAGTACTTC. Its translation is CASSLVYQETQYF.

The sample holds a few counts of this clonotype. The chain is built from TRBV5-1 and TRBJ2-4; D unclear. The CDR3 has 13 residues. Germline V gene data show CDR1 as SGHRS and CDR2 as YFSETQ. Trimming shortened V by 1 base and J by 11 bases, and 13 bases separated the two germline ends. The CDR3 reads CASSLTVARLQYF. Here the CDR3 DNA reads TGCGCCAGCAGCTTGACCGTGGCAAGACTTCAGTACTTC.

The chain couples TRBV28 to TRBJ2-1; 7 bases match TRBD2. The CDR3 has 15 amino acids. With V trimmed by 2 bases and J by 6 bases, 7 bases remained unmatched. In germline, CDR1 is MDHEN, CDR2 SYDVKM. DNA of the CDR3: TGTGCCAGCAGTTTAGTGGGAGGGCCGAGCAATGAGCAGTTCTTC. The encoded protein is CASSLVGGPSNEQFF.

Details on this clonotype: This could be a read error, since a much larger clone is one nucleotide away. The chain links TRBV6-2 or TRBV6-3 to TRBJ2-7; 15 nucleotides align to TRBD2. Germline-derived CDR1 and CDR2 are MNHEY and SVGEGT. V was pared by 7 bases and J by 3 bases, with 7 bases of the junction left unmatched. The CDR3 runs to 16 residues. This CDR3 reads CASTPGTSGGNYEQYF. The CDR3 nucleotides are TGTGCCAGCACCCCCGGGACTAGCGGGGGGAACTACGAGCAGTACTTC.

The count of this clonotype is one. This sequence joins TRBV4-2 and TRBJ2-1; D remains ambiguous. CDR1 is LGHNA, CDR2 YNFKEQ, per germline. V was clipped by 0 bases and J by 0 bases, with 12 bases between them. This CDR3 spans 17 amino acids. DNA for the CDR3: TGTGCCAGCAGCCAAGACCGGGCAGCCAGCTCCTACAATGAGCAGTTCTTC. Its translation: CASSQDRAASSYNEQFF.

As regards this clonotype: This may be a read error: a much more frequent sequence differs by one nucleotide. J is TRBJ2-7 and V is TRBV3-1; D ambiguous. Germline V gives CDR1 LGHDT, CDR2 YNNKEL (reference sequence). This CDR3 region has 14 residues. The CDR3 loop is CASSLTAVAYERYF. CDR3 nucleotides: TGTGCCAGCAGCCTTACGGCCGTCGCCTACGAGCGGTACTTC.

Of note for this clonotype: A much larger clone differs from this one at a single base, so this may be a read error. The rearrangement uses TRBV20-1 and TRBJ2-1; weak D call: TRBD2 (6 bases). Germline CDR1 DFQATT, CDR2 SNEGSKA (reference sequence). The CDR3 contains 14 residues. The CDR3 spells CGARDPLAEEEQFF. The CDR3 region has the DNA TGCGGTGCTAGAGATCCACTAGCTGAGGAAGAGCAGTTCTTC.

This clonotype was counted only a few times. This chain joins TRBV7-3 and TRBJ2-3; maybe TRBD2 (5 bases). The CDR3 length is 15 residues. The V gene's germline CDR1 is SGHTA and CDR2 FQGTGA. V shed 1 base and J shed 4 bases, with 12 bases lying between them. The CDR3 protein is CASSLKASLADTQYF. For the CDR3, the DNA is TGTGCCAGCAGCTTAAAAGCTAGCCTCGCAGATACGCAGTATTTT.

For this clonotype: This could be a read error, since a much larger clone is one nucleotide away. The chain is built from TRBV28 and TRBJ2-1; 10 bases are a match to TRBD2. V lost 6 bases and J lost 7; bases outside the gene matches: 9. This CDR3 is built from 15 residues. The germline V gene has CDR1 MDHEN and CDR2 SYDVKM. CDR3 nucleotides: TGTGCCAGCAGGGAGCCGGGACTAGCGAAAAATGAGCAGTTCTTC. Its translation: CASREPGLAKNEQFF.

This clonotype was seen repeatedly, ten times or more. V is TRBV7-9 and J is TRBJ1-3; D possibly corresponds to TRBD1 (5 bases). Trimming stripped 5 bases from V and 7 bases from J, with 15 bases between. The CDR3 totals 14 residues. Germline V lookup: CDR1 SEHNR, CDR2 FQNEAQ (reference sequence). DNA of the CDR3: TGTGCCAGCAGCGCCGACGGGACCGCGAACACCATATATTTT. It encodes CASSADGTANTIYF.